This paragraph reports one TCR beta chain. Its specificity is not known. These data belong to a study of OX40 agonist ivuxolimab in advanced cancers. Study results and caveats: Antigen targets of the expanded peripheral T cells went undetermined.

The V segment lost 11 bases and the J segment 2 bases; nucleotides outside the gene matches: 6. The germline gives CDR1 SNHLY, CDR2 FYNNEI. This CDR3 comprises 13 residues. The table came from immunoSEQ multiplex PCR; TCRdb's copy has only in-frame clones and leaves some out. This sample carries around 59,000 clones, about 88% of them seen once, and the ten largest clones take 9% to 15%. This material consisted of CD4+ or CD8+ T cells sorted from blood, taken in a trial of the OX40 agonist ivuxolimab. The J gene is TRBJ2-1, the V gene TRBV2, with 7 nucleotides matching TRBD2. This receptor was obtained from an adult with an advanced solid tumor such as melanoma, head and neck, liver or kidney cancer. This chain's CDR3 is CAGRAGAYNEQFF. The CDR3 region has the DNA TGTGCCGGGAGGGCGGGAGCCTACAATGAGCAGTTCTTC.